This T cell receptor (beta chain) is drawn from a study of CD8+CD57+ T cells in acquired aplastic anemia. This CDR3 contains 14 residues. Per germline, CDR1 SGHRS and CDR2 YFSETQ. V was pared by 3 bases and J by 3 bases, with 3 bases of the junction left unmatched. Profiling that covered TCR beta VDJ and CDR3 relied on genomic DNA as its template. TCRdb used MiXCR to reprocess the reads, holding one entry per CDR3 protein. The sample lists about 240,000 distinct CDR3 sequences; about 44% were seen once. It was patients with CD8+CD57+ cell expansion by flow cytometry who were chosen for sequencing. The TCR comes from a human donor with aplastic anemia. Sample: sorted CD4+, CD8+, or CD8+CD57+ T cells (not recorded which) from PBMCs. This chain joins TRBV5-1 and TRBJ2-7; 10 bases are shared with TRBD2. Here the CDR3 reads CASSSSGGNYEQYF. The CDR3 DNA is TGCGCCAGCAGCTCTAGCGGGGGTAACTACGAGCAGTACTTC.